This T cell receptor (beta chain) appears in the sequencing data of a study of blood T cell repertoires in COVID-19. The V and J ends lost 6 bases and 7 bases respectively, with 18 bases between them. The CDR3 covers 14 residues. Germline V CDR1 and CDR2: ENHRY, SYGVKD. Here immunoSEQ multiplex PCR was the method, and the copy in TCRdb shows in-frame clones only, minus some. The repertoire holds tens of thousands of clones, with about nine tenths as singletons. The sequencing sample was made of peripheral blood. This sequence joins TRBV10-3 and TRBJ1-1; D is possibly TRBD1 (5 bases). The TCR originated in a woman of 80 years or more with COVID-19, enrolled during active disease. The CDR3, as DNA: TGTGCCATCAGGTCTCCGGGGGGGAGGAATGAAGCTTTCTTT. This encodes CAIRSPGGRNEAFF.